One T cell receptor (beta chain) is described in this entry. Its antigen remains unknown. Data came from immunoSEQ multiplex PCR; TCRdb stores just in-frame clones and leaves some out. The sample lists about 300,000 clones, roughly 88% occurring once. This specimen comes from a study of cytomegalovirus exposure and HLA in healthy donors. Study findings and constraints: Within the 120 validation repertoires, first-cohort TCR clusters tended to co-occur, according to a later analysis.

The TCR originated in a woman between 18 and 29 years old in good health and CMV-seronegative. The sequenced sample consisted of PBMCs.

CDR3: CASSQDWVGLAGANEWAGELFF. Written as DNA, the CDR3 is TGCGCCAGCAGCCAAGATTGGGTCGGACTAGCGGGAGCAAACGAGTGGGCCGGGGAGCTGTTTTTT. The chain employs TRBV4-3 and TRBJ2-2; TRBD2 aligns across 13 bases. The germline V gene has CDR1 LGHNA and CDR2 YSLEER. The CDR3 contains 22 residues. The ends lost 0 bases at V and 6 bases at J; junction bases unmatched: 19.